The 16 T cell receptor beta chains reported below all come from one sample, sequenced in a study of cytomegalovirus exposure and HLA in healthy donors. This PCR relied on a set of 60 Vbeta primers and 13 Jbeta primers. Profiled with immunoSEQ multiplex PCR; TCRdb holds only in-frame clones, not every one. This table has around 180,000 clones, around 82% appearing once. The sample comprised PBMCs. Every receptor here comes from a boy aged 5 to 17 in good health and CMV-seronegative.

DNA for the CDR3: TGCGCCAGCAGCTTGGAACAGGGCGCCTACGAGCAGTACTTC. Residues: CASSLEQGAYEQYF. V gene TRBV5-1 combines with J gene TRBJ2-7, with a tentative D call TRBD1 (6 bases). From germline, CDR1 is SGHRS and CDR2 YFSETQ. The V and J ends lost 0 bases and 2 bases respectively, with 9 bases between them. The CDR3 has 14 residues.

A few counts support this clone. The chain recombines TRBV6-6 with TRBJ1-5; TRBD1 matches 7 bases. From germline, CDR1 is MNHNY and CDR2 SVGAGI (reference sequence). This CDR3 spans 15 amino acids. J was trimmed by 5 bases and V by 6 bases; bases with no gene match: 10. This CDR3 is CASRGGGGSHQPQHF. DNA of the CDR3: TGTGCCAGCAGGGGTGGAGGGGGCAGCCATCAGCCCCAGCATTTT.

The CDR3 nucleotides read TGTGCCAGCAGTACGACTAGCGTACACAATGAGCAGTTCTTC. Residues: CASSTTSVHNEQFF. The chain is built from TRBV27 and TRBJ2-1; TRBD2 aligns across 8 bases. The CDR3 sequence is 14 residues long. Germline V gene lookup returns CDR1 MNHEY and CDR2 SMNVEV (reference sequence). V shed 5 bases, J shed 5 bases, and the junction held 5 bases outside the gene matches.

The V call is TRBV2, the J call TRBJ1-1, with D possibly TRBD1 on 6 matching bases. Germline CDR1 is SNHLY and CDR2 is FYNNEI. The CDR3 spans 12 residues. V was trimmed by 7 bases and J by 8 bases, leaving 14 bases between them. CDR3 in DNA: TGTGCCAGCAAACTCCCAGGACAGGAAGCTTTCTTT. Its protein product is CASKLPGQEAFF.

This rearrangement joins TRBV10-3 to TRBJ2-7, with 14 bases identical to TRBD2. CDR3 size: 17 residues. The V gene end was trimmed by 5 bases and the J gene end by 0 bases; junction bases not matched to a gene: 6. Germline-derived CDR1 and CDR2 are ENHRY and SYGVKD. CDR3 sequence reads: CAISPGTSGGLSYEQYF. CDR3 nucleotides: TGTGCCATCAGTCCTGGGACTAGCGGGGGACTCTCCTACGAGCAGTACTTC.

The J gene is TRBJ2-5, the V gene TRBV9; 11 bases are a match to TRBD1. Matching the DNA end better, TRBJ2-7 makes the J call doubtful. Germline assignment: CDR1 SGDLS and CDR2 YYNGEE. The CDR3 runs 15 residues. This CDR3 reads CASSGGTGGSYEQYF. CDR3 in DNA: TGTGCCAGCAGCGGGGGGACAGGGGGATCCTACGAGCAGTACTTC.

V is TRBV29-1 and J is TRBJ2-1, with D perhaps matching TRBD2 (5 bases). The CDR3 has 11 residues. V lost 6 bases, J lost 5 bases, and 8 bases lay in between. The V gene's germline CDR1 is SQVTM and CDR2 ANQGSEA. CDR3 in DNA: TGCAGCGTCGGACTCGACAATGAGCAGTTCTTC. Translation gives CSVGLDNEQFF.

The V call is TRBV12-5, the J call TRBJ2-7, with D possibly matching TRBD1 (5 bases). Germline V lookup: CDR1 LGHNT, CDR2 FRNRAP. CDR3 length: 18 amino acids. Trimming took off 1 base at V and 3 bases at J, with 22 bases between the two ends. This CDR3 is CASGLEGRRSDSLYEQYF. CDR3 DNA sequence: TGTGCTAGTGGTTTGGAGGGGCGACGGTCTGACAGTCTCTACGAGCAGTACTTC.

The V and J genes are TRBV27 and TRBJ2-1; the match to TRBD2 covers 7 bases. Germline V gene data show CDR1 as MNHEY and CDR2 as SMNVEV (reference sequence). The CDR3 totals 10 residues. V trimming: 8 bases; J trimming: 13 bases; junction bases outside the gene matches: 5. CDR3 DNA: TGTGCCAGCGGGAGCGGGGTTCAGTTCTTC. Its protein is CASGSGVQFF.

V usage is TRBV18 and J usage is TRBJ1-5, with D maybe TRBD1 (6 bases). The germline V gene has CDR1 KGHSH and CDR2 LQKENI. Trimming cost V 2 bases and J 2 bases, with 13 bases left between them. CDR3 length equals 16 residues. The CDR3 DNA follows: TGTGCCAGCTCACCAAAACAGGGCGACGGCAATCAGCCCCAGCATTTT. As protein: CASSPKQGDGNQPQHF. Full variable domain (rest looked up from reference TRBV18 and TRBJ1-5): NAGVMQNPRHLVRRRGQEARLRCSPMKGHSHVYWYRQLPEEGLKFMVYLQKENIIDESGMPKERFSAEFPKEGPSILRIQQVVRGDSAAYFCASSPKQGDGNQPQHFGDGTRLSIL.

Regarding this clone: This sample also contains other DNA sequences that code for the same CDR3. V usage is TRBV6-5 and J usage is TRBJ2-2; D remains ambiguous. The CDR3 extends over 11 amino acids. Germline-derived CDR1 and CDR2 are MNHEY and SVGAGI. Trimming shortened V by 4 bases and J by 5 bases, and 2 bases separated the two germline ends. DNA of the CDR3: TGTGCCAGCAGTTTAACCGGGGAGCTGTTTTTT. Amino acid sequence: CASSLTGELFF.

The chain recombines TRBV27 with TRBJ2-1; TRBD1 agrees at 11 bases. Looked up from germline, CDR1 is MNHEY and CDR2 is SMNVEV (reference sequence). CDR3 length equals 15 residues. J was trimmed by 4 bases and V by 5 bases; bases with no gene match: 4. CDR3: CASSTGTGGYNEQFF. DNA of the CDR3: TGTGCCAGCAGTACCGGGACAGGGGGATACAATGAGCAGTTCTTC.

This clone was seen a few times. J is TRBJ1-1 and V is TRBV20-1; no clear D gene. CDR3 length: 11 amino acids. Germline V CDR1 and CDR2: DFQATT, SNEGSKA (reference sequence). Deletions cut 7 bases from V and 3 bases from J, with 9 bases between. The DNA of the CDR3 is TGCAGTGAGACGAGGGACACTGAAGCTTTCTTT. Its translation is CSETRDTEAFF.

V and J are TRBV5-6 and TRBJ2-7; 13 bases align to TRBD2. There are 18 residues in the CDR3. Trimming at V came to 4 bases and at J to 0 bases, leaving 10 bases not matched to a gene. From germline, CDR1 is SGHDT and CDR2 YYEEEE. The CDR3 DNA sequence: TGTGCCAGCAGCCACGGACTAGCGGGAGTCCAAAGCTCCTACGAGCAGTACTTC. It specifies CASSHGLAGVQSSYEQYF.

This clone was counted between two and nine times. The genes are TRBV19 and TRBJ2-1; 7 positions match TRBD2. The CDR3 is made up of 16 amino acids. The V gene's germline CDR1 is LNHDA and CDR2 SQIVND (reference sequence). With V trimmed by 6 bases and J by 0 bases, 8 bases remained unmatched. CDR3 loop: CASRKVGGASYNEQFF. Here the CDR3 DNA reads TGTGCCAGTAGAAAGGTGGGAGGGGCCTCCTACAATGAGCAGTTCTTC.

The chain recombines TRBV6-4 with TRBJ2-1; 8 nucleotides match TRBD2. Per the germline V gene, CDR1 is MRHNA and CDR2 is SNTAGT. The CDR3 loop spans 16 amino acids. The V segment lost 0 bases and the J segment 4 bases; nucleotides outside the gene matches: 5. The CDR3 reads CASSDSTGGDYNEQFF. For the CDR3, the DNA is TGTGCCAGCAGTGACTCGACCGGGGGGGATTACAATGAGCAGTTCTTC.